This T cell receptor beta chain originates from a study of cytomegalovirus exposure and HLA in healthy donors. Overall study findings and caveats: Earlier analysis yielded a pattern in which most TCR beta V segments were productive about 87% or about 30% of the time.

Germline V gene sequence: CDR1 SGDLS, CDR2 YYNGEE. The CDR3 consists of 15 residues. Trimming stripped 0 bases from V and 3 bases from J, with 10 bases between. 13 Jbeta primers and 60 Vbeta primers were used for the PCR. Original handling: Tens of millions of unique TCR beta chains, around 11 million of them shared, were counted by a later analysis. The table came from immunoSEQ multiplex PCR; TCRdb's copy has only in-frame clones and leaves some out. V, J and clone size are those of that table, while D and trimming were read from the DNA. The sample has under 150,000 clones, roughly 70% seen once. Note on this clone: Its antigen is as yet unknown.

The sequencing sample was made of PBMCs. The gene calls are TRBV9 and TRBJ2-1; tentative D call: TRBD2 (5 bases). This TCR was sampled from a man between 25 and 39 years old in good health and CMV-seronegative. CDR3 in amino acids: CASSVGGSVYNEQFF. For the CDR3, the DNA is TGTGCCAGCAGCGTAGGAGGTAGCGTCTACAATGAGCAGTTCTTC.